A selection of T cell receptor beta chains follows, all from one sample in a study of T cell repertoires in cytomegalovirus infection. TCRdb re-derived calls from the reads in MiXCR, one entry per CDR3 protein. This table has approximately 250,000 distinct CDR3 sequences, roughly an eighth appearing once. Sequencing was performed on PBMCs. These receptors were taken from a human donor in good health (CMV status not recorded). Some clones in this sample may be carry-over from other donors' samples. Both conserved end residues are part of each CDR3. Fields, in order: J gene, V gene, D gene, CDR3 length, clone size, CDR3 protein, CDR3 DNA. The D gene is left open where the match is weak. Not every row has a clone size; where given, it reads once, few, many or a size class.

TRBJ2-3 | TRBV12-3/TRBV12-4 | NA | 15 | few | CASSRDFLGTDTQYF | TGTGCCAGCAGTCGGGACTTCTTGGGAACAGATACGCAGTATTTT
TRBJ1-2 | TRBV6-5 | NA | 16 | few | CASSRDGTSANYGYTF | TGTGCCAGCAGCCGAGACGGGACATCAGCTAACTATGGCTACACCTTC
TRBJ2-3 | TRBV7-6 | NA | 16 | many | CASSLAVTGGTDTQYF | TGTGCCAGCAGCTTAGCAGTTACGGGAGGCACAGATACGCAGTATTTT
TRBJ2-2 | TRBV7-3 | NA | 14 | NA | CASSLGGAFGELFF | TGTGCCAGCAGCTTAGGGGGGGCGTTCGGGGAGCTGTTTTTT
TRBJ1-1 | TRBV7-9 | TRBD1 | 15 | NA | CASSPETGMNTEAFF | TGTGCCAGCAGCCCGGAGACAGGGATGAACACTGAAGCTTTCTTT
TRBJ2-5 | TRBV2 | NA | 15 | many | CASSGSWGREETQYF | TGTGCCAGCAGTGGGTCCTGGGGAAGGGAAGAGACCCAGTACTTC
TRBJ1-4 | TRBV4-1 | TRBD1 | 15 | few | CASSLQGTGGEKLFF | TGCGCCAGCAGCCTCCAGGGGACAGGGGGGGAAAAACTGTTTTTT
TRBJ1-2 | TRBV4-2 | NA | 15 | few | CASSQEAAGVDGYTF | TGTGCCAGCAGCCAAGAGGCCGCGGGAGTTGATGGCTACACCTTC
TRBJ2-5 | TRBV7-7 | NA | 15 | many | CASSLSGGYQETQYF | TGTGCCAGCAGCTTATCAGGGGGGTACCAAGAGACCCAGTACTTC
TRBJ2-1 | TRBV24-1 | NA | 16 | NA | CATSDPAGALYNEQFF | TGTGCCACCAGTGATCCCGCGGGGGCCCTCTACAATGAGCAGTTCTTC
TRBJ2-3 | TRBV7-3 | NA | 14 | many | CASSLKDGTDTQYF | TGTGCCAGCAGCTTAAAGGACGGCACAGATACGCAGTATTTT
TRBJ1-5 | TRBV15 | NA | 15 | few | CATAGEGYSNQPQHF | TGTGCCACCGCGGGGGAGGGTTATAGCAATCAGCCCCAGCATTTT
TRBJ2-7 | TRBV18 | NA | 13 | few | CASSLNRAYEQYF | TGTGCCAGCTCACTGAACAGGGCCTACGAGCAGTACTTC
TRBJ2-5 | TRBV5-4 | TRBD2 | 15 | NA | CASSMSSGGQETQYF | TGTGCCAGCAGCATGAGCAGCGGGGGGCAAGAGACCCAGTACTTC
TRBJ2-7 | TRBV11-1 | TRBD1 | 13 | NA | CASSYGQAYEQYF | TGTGCCAGCAGCTACGGACAGGCCTACGAGCAGTACTTC
TRBJ2-6 | TRBV10-3 | NA | 17 | many | CAISESGRRSGANVLTF | TGTGCCATCAGTGAGTCCGGTCGACGCTCTGGGGCCAACGTCCTGACTTTC
TRBJ1-1 | TRBV29-1 | NA | 12 | few | CSVERGTTEAFF | TGCAGCGTTGAGAGGGGAACCACTGAAGCTTTCTTT
TRBJ1-2 | TRBV30 | TRBD1 | 16 | few | CAWSQPGTVPTYGYTF | TGTGCCTGGAGTCAACCTGGGACAGTTCCAACCTATGGCTACACCTTC
TRBJ1-1 | TRBV6-1 | NA | 15 | many | CASSPKGGLYTEAFF | TGTGCCAGCAGTCCGAAGGGGGGTCTGTACACTGAAGCTTTCTTT
TRBJ2-1 | TRBV19 | TRBD2 | 14 | many | CASRLAGGRNEQFF | TGTGCCAGTCGGTTAGCGGGAGGGCGCAATGAGCAGTTCTTC
TRBJ2-1 | TRBV28 | TRBD2 | 16 | many | CASSPSGLAGGNEQFF | TGTGCCAGCAGTCCGTCGGGACTAGCGGGAGGGAATGAGCAGTTCTTC
TRBJ2-7 | TRBV29-1 | NA | 12 | few | CSAGFTRYEQYF | TGCAGCGCAGGTTTCACCCGGTACGAGCAGTACTTC
TRBJ1-1 | TRBV4-3 | TRBD1 | 15 | many | CASSQDGGGGSEAFF | TGCGCCAGCAGCCAAGACGGAGGGGGCGGGAGTGAAGCTTTCTTT
TRBJ1-1 | TRBV7-2 | NA | 18 | many | CASSAAMGLLRANTEAFF | TGTGCCAGCAGTGCAGCAATGGGACTACTAAGGGCTAACACTGAAGCTTTCTTT
TRBJ2-6 | TRBV19 | NA | 14 | NA | CAGSGAAGANVLTF | TGTGCCGGTAGTGGGGCAGCCGGGGCCAACGTCCTGACTTTC
TRBJ2-7 | TRBV19 | NA | 13 | many | CASSIELEYEQYF | TGTGCCAGTAGTATAGAATTGGAGTACGAGCAGTACTTC
TRBJ2-3 | TRBV5-4 | TRBD2 | 15 | once | CASSRAGGSTDTQYF | TGTGCCAGCAGCAGAGCGGGGGGTAGCACAGATACGCAGTATTTT
TRBJ2-3 | TRBV7-9 | NA | 15 | many | CASSPGGPSTDTQYF | TGTGCCAGCAGCCCCGGTGGACCCAGCACAGATACGCAGTATTTT
TRBJ2-5 | TRBV7-3 | NA | 13 | NA | CASSFGGVEAQDF | TGTGCCAGCAGCTTCGGCGGGGTGGAGGCCCAGGACTTC
TRBJ2-3 | TRBV7-3 | TRBD2 | 13 | many | CASSFAGEDTQYF | TGTGCCAGCAGCTTCGCGGGAGAAGATACGCAGTATTTT
TRBJ2-7 | TRBV25-1 | NA | 18 | NA | CASSGRAGGQYYELGQYF | TGTGCCAGCAGTGGGAGGGCAGGGGGACAGTACTACGAGCTGGGGCAGTACTTC
TRBJ2-5 | TRBV27 | NA | 14 | NA | CASSSFGIQETQYF | TGTGCCAGCAGTTCCTTCGGGATCCAAGAGACCCAGTACTTC
TRBJ2-5 | TRBV28 | TRBD2 | 15 | many | CASSRLAGVMETQYF | TGTGCCAGCAGTCGACTAGCGGGAGTGATGGAGACCCAGTACTTC
TRBJ1-5 | TRBV19 | TRBD1 | 17 | many | CASSVIQGAVGNQPQHF | TGTGCCAGTAGTGTCATCCAGGGGGCTGTGGGCAATCAGCCCCAGCATTTT
TRBJ2-1 | TRBV14 | NA | 17 | NA | CASSQEISALNYNEQFF | TGTGCCAGCAGCCAAGAAATTTCGGCCTTAAATTACAATGAGCAGTTCTTC
TRBJ2-7 | TRBV28 | TRBD2 | 15 | NA | CASTPWAGGGYEQYF | TGTGCCAGCACCCCTTGGGCGGGGGGCGGCTACGAGCAGTACTTC
TRBJ2-7 | TRBV20-1 | NA | 12 | NA | CSAGTFHYEQYF | TGCAGTGCTGGGACTTTCCACTACGAGCAGTACTTC
TRBJ2-1 | TRBV7-2 | TRBD2 | 15 | many | CASSASGGSYNEQFF | TGTGCCAGCAGCGCCAGCGGGGGCTCCTACAATGAGCAGTTCTTC
TRBJ1-6 | TRBV7-8 | NA | 15 | many | CASSLDESDNSPLHF | TGTGCCAGCAGCTTAGACGAGTCGGATAATTCACCCCTCCACTTT
TRBJ2-7 | TRBV12-3/TRBV12-4 | NA | 15 | NA | CASSSDLQGPREQYF | TGTGCCAGCAGTTCTGACCTACAGGGACCTCGCGAGCAGTACTTC
TRBJ1-1 | TRBV18 | NA | 13 | NA | CASSLTGKSEAFF | TGTGCCAGCTCACTCACAGGGAAGAGTGAAGCTTTCTTT
TRBJ2-7 | TRBV20-1 | NA | 13 | few | CSASLTLPYEQYF | TGCAGTGCTAGTCTTACACTCCCCTACGAGCAGTACTTC
TRBJ1-6 | TRBV7-2 | NA | 15 | many | CASSLKAGELSPLHF | TGTGCCAGCAGCTTAAAAGCAGGGGAATTATCACCCCTCCACTTT
TRBJ2-3 | TRBV6-6 | TRBD2 | 15 | many | CASSYSGLDGGTQYF | TGTGCCAGCAGTTACTCGGGACTAGATGGGGGTACGCAGTATTTT
TRBJ1-2 | TRBV5-5 | NA | 13 | NA | CASSPDPNYGYTF | TGTGCCAGCAGCCCCGACCCTAACTATGGCTACACCTTC
TRBJ2-7 | TRBV12-5 | TRBD1 | 16 | many | CASGARTGTGTYEQYF | TGTGCTAGTGGCGCTCGCACCGGGACAGGGACCTACGAGCAGTACTTC
TRBJ1-1 | TRBV7-2 | NA | 14 | many | CASSLVRGATEAFF | TGTGCCAGCAGCTTAGTCCGGGGGGCCACTGAAGCTTTCTTT
TRBJ2-7 | TRBV7-9 | TRBD2 | 15 | many | CASRGGYEAGHEQYF | TGTGCCAGCCGGGGAGGGTACGAAGCGGGACACGAGCAGTACTTC
TRBJ1-3 | TRBV7-2 | NA | 14 | many | CASAQGLSGNTIYF | TGTGCCAGCGCCCAGGGTTTGTCTGGAAACACCATATATTTT
TRBJ1-1 | TRBV6-2/TRBV6-3 | NA | 16 | many | CASSLTGTSMNTEAFF | TGTGCCAGCAGTCTTACGGGGACGTCGATGAACACTGAAGCTTTCTTT
TRBJ2-5 | TRBV7-2 | TRBD2 | 16 | many | CASSLELAGERETQYF | TGTGCCAGCAGCTTAGAACTAGCGGGGGAAAGGGAGACCCAGTACTTC
TRBJ2-3 | TRBV11-1 | NA | 16 | many | CASSLGDTTYTDTQYF | TGTGCCAGCAGCTTAGGAGACACCACCTACACAGATACGCAGTATTTT
TRBJ2-3 | TRBV7-7 | NA | 15 | few | CASSLTLGGTDTQYF | TGTGCCAGCAGCTTAACCCTCGGCGGAACAGATACGCAGTATTTT
TRBJ2-6 | TRBV12-3/TRBV12-4 | TRBD2 | 16 | many | CASSSGRLTGANVLTF | TGTGCCAGCAGCAGCGGGAGACTCACTGGGGCCAACGTCCTGACTTTC
TRBJ2-7 | TRBV11-2 | NA | 17 | many | CASSLLGVPGGANEQYF | TGTGCCAGCAGCTTATTGGGCGTCCCGGGCGGGGCTAACGAGCAGTACTTC
TRBJ1-5 | TRBV18 | TRBD1 | 15 | few | CASSRTGKDVQPQHF | TGTGCCAGCTCACGGACAGGGAAAGACGTTCAGCCCCAGCATTTT
TRBJ1-2 | TRBV7-2 | NA | 17 | many | CASSLEGGARRMDGYTF | TGTGCCAGCAGCTTAGAAGGGGGGGCAAGAAGGATGGATGGCTACACCTTC
TRBJ1-2 | TRBV28 | TRBD1 | 17 | NA | CASSSPTGQGRTYGYTF | TGTGCCAGCAGTTCTCCAACCGGACAGGGGAGGACCTATGGCTACACCTTC
TRBJ2-1 | TRBV7-2 | NA | 13 | many | CASSSTASGEQFF | TGTGCCAGCAGCTCGACCGCCTCGGGTGAGCAGTTCTTC